This T cell receptor (beta chain) was retrieved from a study of T cell responses to AZD1222 COVID-19 vaccine. Libraries were prepared by immunoSEQ multiplex PCR; TCRdb keeps only in-frame clonotypes and omits some of them. The data hold approximately 200,000 clones, with about nine tenths observed a single time. A remark on this clone: No DNA is shown, since the ends of the CDR3 on it are uncertain; the CDR3 is the one TCRdb lists.

Germline V gene data show CDR1 as GTSNPN and CDR2 as SVGIG (reference sequence). The CDR3 contains 11 residues when both ends are counted. This receptor was taken from an adult who received the AZD1222 COVID-19 vaccine. This chain connects TRBV30 to TRBJ2-7; TRBD1 was called by the table and not checked on the DNA. The sample in question was peripheral blood, obtained 28 days after the second AZD1222 dose. CDR3 sequence reads: CAWSVGVGTYF.